The entry below describes one T cell receptor (beta chain). Its antigen specificity is not known. V and J are truncated by 0 bases and 2 bases respectively, leaving an intervening sequence of 14 bases. CDR1 is given as SGDLS and CDR2 as YYNGEE, both from the germline V gene. From the cysteine up to the phenylalanine, the CDR3 has a length of 16 residues. The only DNA kept is the CDR3, 48 bases in frame from the first base. These data belong to a study of cytomegalovirus exposure and HLA in healthy donors (dated by TCRdb to about 2017). For context, the study as a whole: An earlier analysis of around 600 of the donors reported 250 to 300 Gb of sequence data and roughly 100 million unique TCR beta sequences from roughly 180 million T cells. Approximately 300 gigabases of sequencing data and 91 million or so unique TCR sequences made up an early release that covered fewer than 650 HLA-typed donors. Among the roughly 410 genotyped donors, approximately 81% belonged to the genetic ancestry cluster associated with self-reported Caucasian donors. The study aimed to test whether signatures of past pathogen exposure could be identified by cataloging public T cell receptors. The T cell repertoires of 666 subjects were profiled by immunosequencing and related to cytomegalovirus serostatus. In addition to the first cohort of roughly 670 subjects, a separate validation cohort of approximately 130 different subjects was used. To predict cytomegalovirus infection status, the study brought together high-throughput TCR immunosequencing, statistical association of individual TCRs with disease status, and machine learning. In a later analysis, previously published TCR beta repertoires from fewer than 750 donors were re-analyzed and high-resolution HLA genotyping was added so that TCR occurrence patterns could be studied. In the later analysis, no new phenotypic data were used to find candidate immune exposures; instead, reliance was placed on TCR beta sequences and their occurrence across donors. To decide whether each TCR beta V gene segment behaved as functional or pseudogenic, an earlier analysis of some 580 of the donors relied on high-throughput TCR beta sequencing. Donor age, sex, ethnicity and CMV serostatus were compiled together with the repertoire data. In a later genetic analysis, genome-wide SNP genotypes for about 65% of the roughly 670 donors were used, and that subset was treated as a discovery cohort. Every discovery cohort repertoire had been produced on one sequencing platform. HLA typing included class I and class II loci at four-digit resolution. Typing coverage differed by locus: A, B, C, DRB1 and DQB1 were typed in about 620-640 donors, DQA1 in roughly 500, DPA1 in around 600, and DPB1 in approximately 450. About 5 DR-DQ haplotypes were handled as single units for association and clustering, since linkage in the cohort was strong. Across about 370 genotyped donors of the cohort, an average of roughly 200,000 unique TCR beta nucleotide sequences per donor were sequenced, and roughly 17% of those sequences were non-productive. The study at large found these results: In a later analysis, several top co-occurrence clusters were reported to appear linked to parvovirus B19, influenza, CMV and Epstein-Barr virus. According to a later analysis, most CMV-associated TCR beta chains appeared to be HLA-restricted, and the HLA associations seemed to be driven largely by CMV exposure. When HLA alleles, especially DR and DQ, strongly co-occurred, TCR associations were difficult to assign to individual alleles. The study listed 150 to 200 TCR beta chains as associated with cytomegalovirus. Some IMGT-functional V segments, including TRBV6-2 and TRBV6-3, could not be told apart with the 87-base-pair reads, so those segments were excluded. A later analysis associated about 16,000 TCR beta sequences with specific HLA alleles at a false discovery rate of 0.05. In a later analysis, TCR association rates were found to vary across HLA loci, with the most associated TCRs seen for DRB1 alleles and the fewest for HLA-C alleles. Sequencing depth was assumed to be roughly uniform across donors in the presence/absence analyses, though that assumption may not hold. V-gene and J-gene trimming of TCR beta chains was associated with a missense DCLRE1C variant in a later genetic analysis, and the association was replicated in an independent cohort. Because HLA typing was unavailable for some donors at each locus, only the typed subset was used in association tests. A group of highly shared sequence variants was considered likely to be a technical artifact of the sequencing pipeline. According to a later genetic analysis, donors in an Asian-associated ancestry cluster had fewer N-insertions in productive TCRs than the roughly 700-donor mean. This cohort had only TCR beta chains sequenced, and the lack of alpha or paired-chain data limited which features could be detected. A few of the identified cytomegalovirus-associated TCR beta chains were confirmed in vitro to be specific for cytomegalovirus antigens. The authors suggested that the approach could potentially be extended to other disease states and immunological phenotypes. In a later analysis, HLA-associated TCR beta chains showed more clonal expansion and lower generation probabilities than non-associated chains that were equally common. The classifier was reported to diagnose cytomegalovirus status with high specificity and sensitivity in both the original and validation cohorts. Most TCR sequences were seen in very few donors, while some public TCRs were found in many individuals. Linkage disequilibrium might explain the correlated functional status among segregating V segments, but an unknown experimental factor could not be excluded. Because counts were too low, 15 to 20 rarely observed V segments, including chromosome 9 orphons, were excluded from the earlier analysis of 587 of the donors. A further reported finding was that TCR beta sequences accurately predicted the HLA-A and HLA-B alleles for most subjects in the first cohort. For the cohort, immune exposure information was limited to CMV serostatus. In an earlier analysis of approximately 590 of the donors, most TCR beta V segments appeared in productive rearrangements about 90% or about 30% of the time, broadly matching IMGT annotations.

Receptor amplification or capture employed the immunoSEQ multiplex PCR assay. The multiplex PCR relied on a mix of 60 forward primers for TCR Vbeta segments and 13 reverse primers for TCR Jbeta segments. The CDR3 region of rearranged TCR beta genes was amplified from genomic DNA by a multiplex PCR assay. On the Illumina HiSeq System, the amplified TCR beta libraries were sequenced as 87-base-pair reads. Per the source publication's procedure: Across the 500 to 850 repertoires, a later analysis counted tens of millions of unique TCR beta chains, approximately 10 million of which were shared by at least two donors. Raw reads were error-corrected and collapsed into unique sequences with a nearest-neighbor algorithm that merged closely related sequences to remove PCR and sequencing errors. Alignment of CDR3 sequences to IMGT reference sequences was used to assign V, D and J gene segments. For a sequence to be retained, a match of at least six nucleotides was required to both a V gene segment and a J gene segment. Rearrangements were called productive when the CDR3 lacked stop codons and stayed in frame with V and J; all others were non-productive. Following IMGT convention, CDR3 was defined as the stretch from the second conserved V-encoded cysteine up to the conserved J-encoded phenylalanine. The earlier analysis of roughly 590 of the donors excluded sequences that lacked an unambiguous match to a single V gene segment. An earlier analysis of 587 of the donors called V segments functional above 56.7% productive rearrangements and segregating when the between-donor standard deviation exceeded 5%. A statistical classification framework was built for diagnosing cytomegalovirus status from the catalog of TCR beta chain sequences. In a later analysis, TCR nucleotide sequences were compared against IMGT/GENE-DB human TR gene sequences so that V and J genes could be assigned. The TCRdist pipeline was used in a later analysis to assign CDR3 sequences and most-parsimonious VDJ recombination scenarios. In a later analysis, each TCR beta chain was defined by its CDR3 amino acid sequence together with its V-gene family, and reads without a unique V-gene family were excluded. As a way to deal with suspected cross-contamination and a sequencing artifact, a later analysis dropped hundreds of nucleotide sequences that were highly shared and had low generation probability. A later analysis calculated a clonal expansion index for each public chain from normalized within-repertoire ranks of inferred template counts. Generation probabilities in a later analysis came from a VDJ recombination model fitted to out-of-frame rearrangements, and those results were checked against IGoR. In a later analysis, hypergeometric tests were used to score TCR-TCR, TCR-HLA and TCR-CMV co-occurrence, with a repertoire-size bias correction applied to TCR pairs. In a later analysis, false discovery rates were estimated by permuting HLA or CMV assignments 20 times. In a later analysis, co-occurring TCRs were grouped using DBSCAN, and TCRdist sequence similarity was added for clustering within HLA-allele-positive subsets. Repertoires with fewer than 30,000 or more than 120,000 public chains were left out of co-occurrence clustering, as were a handful of repertoires with anomalous nucleotide sharing. TCRdb obtained this table from immuneACCESS and retained in-frame rearrangements with V and J assigned. These tables miss some clones; where compared with another copy, unresolved V genes account for less than half of the shortfall, and the remainder is unexplained. V and J calls plus clone size are reproduced from that table; the DNA served to infer D and trimming. The data table for this sample lists around 100,000 clones. Clones ranked in the top ten supply 0.59% of the sample.

The cohort consisted of hundreds of healthy bone marrow donors. All cohort members were sampled while nominally healthy, although unrecorded immune exposures were likely present. The donor was CMV seronegative and was included in the group of about 350 seronegative cohort members. Each donor provided a peripheral blood sample, and peripheral blood mononuclear cells were used for TCR beta sequencing. Genomic DNA extraction from the blood cell samples was performed with the Qiagen DNeasy Blood Extraction Kit. This receptor was taken from a man in his forties or fifties in good health and CMV-seronegative. The sequence is built from TRBV9 and TRBJ1-2; 6 matching bases give a weak D call of TRBD1. Sequencing was carried out using PBMCs. Read as DNA, the sequence is TGTGCCAGCAGCGTAGCTGCCAGGGGATCGAACTATGGCTACACCTTC. This encodes CASSVAARGSNYGYTF.